This record looks at one T cell receptor beta chain sequence and its context. The antigen is not known. This entry belongs to a study of CD8+CD57+ T cells in acquired aplastic anemia. As for the study in general: An average of 3.2 ug of DNA was obtained from sorted CD4+ and CD8+ cells. Sequencing produced an average of roughly 11 million reads per healthy donor for CD4+ cells.

Overall study findings and caveats: A set of roughly 27 CD8+ CDR3 sequences was shared between patients and controls, and these sequences appeared highly expressed in patients.

Genomic DNA provided the template from which TCR beta VDJ and CDR3 profiles were obtained. TCRdb redid the calling of the reads with MiXCR, one entry per CDR3 protein. The sample includes 400,000 to 450,000 distinct CDR3 sequences, about two thirds of them seen just once. Germline V gene data show CDR1 as SGHTA and CDR2 as FQGNSA. Trimming took off 1 base at V and 16 bases at J, with 23 bases between the two ends. This CDR3 comprises 15 residues. J is TRBJ1-5 and V is TRBV7-2, with D hard to call. The specimen sequenced was sorted CD4+, CD8+, or CD8+CD57+ T cells (not recorded which) from PBMCs. The receptor was isolated from a human donor in good health, serving as a control. CDR3 residues: CASSLDWVNTEAFHF. Here the CDR3 DNA reads TGTGCCAGCAGCTTAGACTGGGTGAACACTGAAGCTTTCCATTTT.